The 5 T cell receptor beta chains reported below all come from one sample, sequenced in a study of T cells in Graves' hyperthyroidism and ophthalmopathy. RNA transcripts served as the template for amplifying TCR beta CDR3 regions. The TCR CDR3 was amplified in a first-round RT-PCR using the HTBI primer set. TCRdb used MiXCR to reprocess the multiplex PCR reads, holding one entry per CDR3 protein. Of about 600,000 distinct CDR3 sequences listed, more than 15% are singletons. The sequenced sample consisted of blood. The receptors come from a woman in her 40s with Graves' ophthalmopathy.

This clonotype came up many times. The V and J genes are TRBV18 and TRBJ1-5; D uncertain. V lost 6 bases and J 5 bases, leaving 14 bases between the germline ends. The germline gives CDR1 KGHSH, CDR2 LQKENI. This CDR3 has 14 amino acids. The DNA for the CDR3 is TGTGCCAGCTCCCAAGGACCGCTCGATCAGCCCCAGCATTTT. This translates into CASSQGPLDQPQHF.

The gene calls are TRBV19 and TRBJ1-1; 7 nucleotides agree with TRBD1. Germline-derived CDR1 and CDR2 are LNHDA and SQIVND (reference sequence). The CDR3 runs 15 residues. Trimming removed 7 bases from V and 4 bases from J; junction bases left unmatched: 12. As DNA, the CDR3 is TGTGCCAGTACCCGGACAGGTTTCAGAGGCACTGAAGCTTTCTTT. It encodes CASTRTGFRGTEAFF.

This clonotype has a handful of counts. The CDR3 coding sequence is TGTGCCAGCAGTGAATTTAGTCAGAGGGTAGGCTACACCTTC. Protein: CASSEFSQRVGYTF. V usage is TRBV25-1 and J usage is TRBJ1-2, with D unclear. The CDR3 loop spans 14 amino acids. The germline V gene has CDR1 MGHDK and CDR2 SYGVNS. V lost 1 base, J lost 8 bases, and 14 bases lay in between.

J is TRBJ1-1 and V is TRBV10-3, with D possibly being TRBD1 (5 bases). CDR1 is ENHRY and CDR2 is SYGVKD in the germline V gene. There are 15 residues in the CDR3. Trimming pared 10 bases from V and 0 bases from J, leaving 18 bases between. The CDR3 bases are TGTGCCACCTCGGTTACGGCAGGGATGAACACTGAAGCTTTCTTT. Its protein product is CATSVTAGMNTEAFF.

V gene TRBV5-5 combines with J gene TRBJ2-2; 9 bases align to TRBD2. Per germline, CDR1 SGHKS and CDR2 YYEKEE (reference sequence). CDR3 length equals 18 residues. With V trimmed by 4 bases and J by 5 bases, 15 bases remained unmatched. CDR3 sequence reads: CASSPNPRGGRDTGELFF. Here the CDR3 DNA reads TGTGCCAGCAGCCCGAACCCGAGGGGCGGGAGGGATACCGGGGAGCTGTTTTTT. Complete variable domain (other parts from reference TRBV5-5 and TRBJ2-2): DAGVTQSPTHLIKTRGQQVTLRCSPISGHKSVSWYQQVLGQGPQFIFQYYEKEERGRGNFPDRFSARQFPNYSSELNVNALLLGDSALYLCASSPNPRGGRDTGELFFGEGSRLTVL.